This TCR beta chain is drawn from a study of blood T cell repertoires in COVID-19. In the study overall: Donors in the United States, Italy and Spain gave samples during acute or convalescent COVID-19.

CDR1 is MNHNS, CDR2 SASEGT, per germline. After removal of 0 bases from V and 8 bases from J, the junction contained 5 bases not matched to a gene. CDR3 length equals 15 residues. Clones were sequenced by immunoSEQ multiplex PCR, and TCRdb holds only the in-frame ones, with some missing. Altogether hundreds of thousands of clones are present, approximately 82% being singletons, with the ten largest covering around 1.9%. This TCR was sampled from a woman aged 80 or over with acute or convalescent COVID-19. The rearrangement uses TRBV6-1 and TRBJ1-4, with 8 bases matching TRBD1. The sequenced material came from peripheral blood. The CDR3 sequence: CASSEAGTGGEKLFF. Written as DNA, the CDR3 is TGTGCCAGCAGTGAAGCGGGGACAGGTGGAGAAAAACTGTTTTTT.